Reported below is one T cell receptor beta chain. These data originate in a study of blood T cell repertoires in COVID-19. On the study more broadly: PBMCs, B-cell-depleted T cells, or T cells were the source of the cDNA or gDNA that made up the material.

CDR3 size: 15 residues. The J segment lost 2 bases and the V segment lost 7 bases, leaving 6 bases of the junction unmatched. From germline, CDR1 is ENHRY and CDR2 SYGVKD. Clones were read by immunoSEQ multiplex PCR, and TCRdb kept only the in-frame ones, dropping some. The top ten hold about 18% of the sample, which has approximately 300,000 clones, 92% seen once. Those who participated ranged in age from about 18 to 89 years and resided in around 22 US areas. Each participant's cohort was designated according to participant-reported clinical history. The rearrangement joins TRBV10-3 to TRBJ2-7; 12 bases map to TRBD2. This receptor was taken from a woman between 25 and 40 years old who had recovered from COVID-19. Sequences were obtained from PBMCs or T cells enriched from blood (not recorded which). The CDR3 region has the DNA TGTGCCATCACCAGGACTAGCGGGGTTACCTACGAGCAGTACTTC. Protein: CAITRTSGVTYEQYF.